This entry features one TCR beta chain sequence. The antigen it recognizes is unknown. No much larger clone is present one base from it, and per-base qualities are unavailable. The CDR3 regions of human TCRbeta chains were analyzed by immunosequencing. The authors processed their data as follows. TCRs in the repertoires were compared against a reference library of SARS-CoV-2-specific TCRs that had been generated with the MIRA antigen-specificity platform. Breadth was defined as the fraction of unique TCRs that were SARS-CoV-2-associated. Depth was defined as the fraction of total T cells that were SARS-CoV-2-associated. Using the MIRA data, each spike-specific TCR was mapped to the spike region that the TCR reacts to and placed in a CD4 or CD8 class. Log10-transformed breadth and depth values were compared by one-way ANOVA with Sidak's multiple comparisons tests. The table was pulled from immuneACCESS by TCRdb, which kept in-frame rearrangements only. Such tables lose some clones; where checked, under half of the loss comes from unresolved V genes, and the rest has no known cause. V and J calls and clone size come straight from that table; D and trimming were deduced from the DNA. This sample is represented by 120,000 to 150,000 clones; 85% to 95% of them were singletons. 9% to 9.5% of the sample belongs to the ten largest clones.

These data are taken from a study of T cell responses to AZD1222 COVID-19 vaccine (dated by TCRdb to the early 2020s). Background on the whole study: TCR sequencing was performed for about 240 trial participants, of whom roughly 200 were given two doses of AZD1222 and some 26 were given two doses of MenACWY control vaccine. Trial participants were enrolled by age into 18-55, 56-69 and 70-plus year subgroups, with roughly 150, 30 and 60 TCR-sequenced participants respectively. Summary of the overall study and its limitations: No day 14 peak-response samples were available, so repertoires were characterized only after the peak T cell response. CD4 TCRs associated with the vaccine covered the entire spike protein, and the dominant responses were in regions 160-218 and 743-854. The 56-69-year group was small, and its depth increase did not reach significance, likely because of low power. Most participants were white British and females outnumbered males, and the authors suggested that clonal diversity may have been underestimated. Reportedly, close to half of the unique spike-specific TCRs recognized epitopes lying outside the regions that are mutated in the B.1.351 and B.1.1.7 variants. Only a handful of AZD1222 recipients were SARS-CoV-2 seropositive at baseline, limiting conclusions about previously exposed vaccinees. A significant rise in spike-specific TCR breadth and depth was observed after two AZD1222 doses relative to day 0 and relative to MenACWY recipients.

The CDR3 covers 16 residues, taking in both the cysteine and the phenylalanine. Only CDR3 DNA remains: 48 bases, in frame from the first base. V is cut back by 0 bases and J by 0 bases, with 4 bases in the junction unmatched. CDR1 and CDR2 were assigned from the germline V gene as SGDLS and YYNGEE. The time point label of this sample denotes: about 28 days (+/-7) after the second vaccine dose. AZD1222 recipients with second doses at about 4 weeks or about 12 weeks were pooled, because spike-specific TCR depth and breadth did not differ between schedules. The vaccinee samples were drawn from two UK trials, COV001 and COV002, one of which was a single-blind randomized controlled phase 2/3 trial testing AZD1222 (ChAdOx1 nCoV-19) in healthy adults. Trial participant PBMC samples were collected at day 0 and day 28 after the second dose for TCRbeta chain sequencing.

This receptor was obtained from an adult who received the AZD1222 COVID-19 vaccine. This specimen was peripheral blood, taken 28 days after the second AZD1222 dose. The rearrangement joined TRBV9 to TRBJ2-3; 7 junctional bases match TRBD2. The nucleotide sequence reads TGTGCCAGCAGCGTAGTGGTTAGCGGGAGCACAGATACGCAGTATTTT. Translated, this is CASSVVVSGSTDTQYF.